This T cell receptor (beta chain) was identified in a study of T-cell memory formation after mild COVID-19. Study observations and caveats: Several responding clones turned up in pre-infection memory, indicating that cross-reactive memory may have taken part. Chiefly within CM and EM were the contracting CD4+ clones; CD8+ ones were within EMRA. Still unconfirmed is whether the second-wave clones peaking on day 37 recognized SARS-CoV-2.

This clonotype has ten or more counts. What it binds is unknown. Barcoded TCR alpha and TCR beta cDNA libraries with UMIs came from 5'RACE using constant-segment primers. MiXCR was run by TCRdb on the 5' RACE reads, yielding one entry per CDR3 protein. The data hold around 140,000 distinct CDR3 sequences, with roughly 6.3% observed a single time. This TCR was sampled from an adult woman who had mild COVID-19 (a few samples of this study predate the infection). Cell type and time point are not known. Sequenced input: PBMCs or a T cell subset sorted from them (not recorded which).

The CDR3 protein is CASSGTGSYGYTF. In DNA, the CDR3 is TGTGCCAGCAGTGGGACAGGCAGCTATGGCTACACCTTC. The V gene is TRBV2, the J gene TRBJ1-2; 7 bases are shared with TRBD1. The CDR3 runs 13 residues. The junction had 3 bases not matched to a gene; V was cut back by 4 bases and J by 4 bases. Germline assignment: CDR1 SNHLY and CDR2 FYNNEI.